Below are 19 T cell receptor beta chains sequenced from a single sample in a study of blood T cell repertoires in COVID-19. Using immunoSEQ multiplex PCR, the repertoire was profiled, and TCRdb retains in-frame clones only, with some absent. The sample carries roughly 120,000 clones, roughly 82% recorded once. The sample consisted of peripheral blood. The receptors stem from a human donor in a cohort sampled during active COVID-19.

This clone was picked up a small number of times. This rearrangement joins TRBV19 to TRBJ2-2, with D possibly matching TRBD2 (6 bases). The CDR3 is made up of 14 amino acids. Germline CDR1 LNHDA, CDR2 SQIVND (reference sequence). Between the trimmed V and J ends, which lost 8 bases and 1 base, there was a span of 11 bases. The CDR3 bases are TGTGCCAGTTTCGGGGGAAAGAACACCGGGGAGCTGTTTTTT. Translating it yields CASFGGKNTGELFF.

The chain links TRBV7-9 to TRBJ2-1; the D gene is possibly TRBD2 (7 bases). CDR1 and CDR2 from the germline V gene are SEHNR and FQNEAQ (reference sequence). Trimming shortened V by 5 bases and J by 9 bases, and 17 bases separated the two germline ends. CDR3 size: 14 residues. The DNA of the CDR3 is TGTGCCAGCAGCCCTGGGTCGGGGGGCGGTGAGCAGTTCTTC. It codes for CASSPGSGGGEQFF. Variable domain in full (rest from reference TRBV7-9 and TRBJ2-1): DTGVSQNPRHKITKRGQNVTFRCDPISEHNRLYWYRQTLGQGPEFLTYFQNEAQLEKSRLLSDRFSAERPKGSFSTLEIQRTEQGDSAMYLCASSPGSGGGEQFFGPGTRLTVL.

This chain links TRBV19 with TRBJ2-5, with 7 bases that match TRBD1. V lost 10 bases and J lost 2; bases outside the gene matches: 7. Germline V CDR1 and CDR2: LNHDA, SQIVND (reference sequence). The CDR3 contains 13 residues. CDR3 DNA sequence: TGTGCCACCGCGGACAGGAGACAAGAGACCCAGTACTTC. Translating it yields CATADRRQETQYF.

The V call is TRBV6-5, the J call TRBJ2-7; a weak D match, TRBD2 (6 bases). CDR3 size: 14 residues. The germline V gene encodes CDR1 MNHEY and CDR2 SVGAGI. Trimming removed 7 bases from V and 0 bases from J, with 13 bases in between. This CDR3 is CASTDLGSSYEQYF. The CDR3 nucleotides are TGTGCCAGCACCGACCTCGGGAGCTCCTACGAGCAGTACTTC.

The CDR3 reads CSAGGRDTQYF. CDR3 nucleotides: TGCAGTGCTGGGGGCCGAGATACGCAGTATTTT. The V gene is TRBV20-1, the J gene TRBJ2-3, with a weak D call TRBD1 (6 bases). CDR1 is DFQATT, CDR2 SNEGSKA, per germline (reference sequence). The CDR3 is 11 residues long. The ends were cut back, 5 bases at V and 5 bases at J, with 8 bases in the middle.

The chain joins TRBV21-1 to TRBJ1-2; the table names TRBD1, a call not compared with the DNA. TRBV21-1 is recorded as a pseudogene. CDR3 length: 13 residues. The CDR3 region is CASSRGQVYGYTF. In DNA form, the CDR3 reads TGTGCCAGCAGCCGTGGACAGGTCTATGGCTACACCTTC.

This clone was recorded once. V gene TRBV6-5 combines with J gene TRBJ1-5; no clear D gene. Germline V gene sequence: CDR1 MNHEY, CDR2 SVGAGI. The CDR3 spans 15 residues. The ends were cut back, 0 bases at V and 3 bases at J, with 9 bases in the middle. The CDR3 here is CASSYSSESNQPQHF. CDR3 coding DNA: TGTGCCAGCAGTTACTCTTCGGAGTCCAATCAGCCCCAGCATTTT.

This chain joins TRBV27 and TRBJ1-2; 10 nucleotides match TRBD1. The germline gives CDR1 MNHEY, CDR2 SMNVEV (reference sequence). The CDR3 is 14 amino acids. V trimming: 2 bases; J trimming: 4 bases; junction bases outside the gene matches: 1. The CDR3 DNA follows: TGTGCCAGCAGTTTACGGGACAGGGGCTATGGCTACACCTTC. It encodes CASSLRDRGYGYTF.

The V gene is TRBV19, the J gene TRBJ1-1; tentative D call: TRBD1 (5 bases). With 5 bases removed from V and 0 bases from J, the gap between germline ends came to 13 bases. Germline CDR1 is LNHDA and CDR2 is SQIVND (reference sequence). CDR3 size: 15 residues. The CDR3 sequence is CASSGQGGLNTEAFF. The CDR3 DNA reads TGTGCCAGTAGTGGTCAGGGAGGTTTGAACACTGAAGCTTTCTTT.

The chain carries TRBV24-1 and TRBJ2-2; 11 bases fit TRBD1. Germline CDR1 KGHDR, CDR2 SFDVKD. CDR3 length: 16 amino acids. J gave up 6 bases and V 5 bases, and 7 bases lay outside the gene matches. The chain's CDR3 is CATSARDRGYAGELFF. CDR3 bases: TGTGCCACCAGTGCTCGGGACAGGGGGTATGCCGGGGAGCTGTTTTTT.

The table lists this clone with a few counts. The J gene is TRBJ1-6, the V gene TRBV20-1; no clear D gene. Trimming stripped 3 bases from V and 8 bases from J, with 14 bases between. The germline gives CDR1 DFQATT, CDR2 SNEGSKA (reference sequence). The length of the CDR3 is 14 residues. The CDR3 reads CSASAPGMYSPLHF. CDR3 sequence (DNA): TGCAGTGCTAGTGCTCCGGGGATGTATTCACCCCTCCACTTT.

The chain employs TRBV7-2 and TRBJ2-1, with 8 bases aligning to TRBD2. The CDR3 length is 15 residues. Germline-derived CDR1 and CDR2 are SGHTA and FQGNSA. J was trimmed by 6 bases and V by 6 bases; bases with no gene match: 10. CDR3 bases: TGTGCCAGCAGTTCCGGACTAGCTGACCCCAATGAGCAGTTCTTC. Translated, it gives CASSSGLADPNEQFF.

The chain combines TRBV9 with TRBJ2-1, with unresolved D. Between the trimmed V and J ends, which lost 3 bases and 1 base, there was a span of 11 bases. Germline V gene lookup returns CDR1 SGDLS and CDR2 YYNGEE. The CDR3 runs to 15 residues. CDR3 in amino acids: CASSADWRSYNEQFF. For the CDR3, the DNA is TGTGCCAGCAGCGCAGACTGGAGATCCTACAATGAGCAGTTCTTC.

V is TRBV19 and J is TRBJ1-5; possibly TRBD1 for D (5 bases). The CDR3 extends over 15 amino acids. Germline V lookup: CDR1 LNHDA, CDR2 SQIVND (reference sequence). V lost 5 bases, J lost 2 bases, and 13 bases lay in between. This chain's CDR3 is CASSVRGEGNQPQHF. CDR3 DNA: TGTGCCAGTAGTGTCAGAGGGGAGGGCAATCAGCCCCAGCATTTT.

This CDR3 is CASSQDRGPYQPQHF. For the CDR3, the DNA is TGTGCCAGCAGCCAAGACAGGGGCCCATATCAGCCCCAGCATTTT. The rearrangement links TRBV4-2 to TRBJ1-5, with TRBD1 as a possible D gene (6 bases). V lost 0 bases to trimming and J lost 5 bases, with 11 bases between them. The germline V gene has CDR1 LGHNA and CDR2 YNFKEQ. The CDR3 is 15 residues long.

Note on this clone: The same CDR3 also results from other DNA sequences found in this sample. V gene TRBV25-1 combines with J gene TRBJ2-2, with 8 bases aligning to TRBD1. CDR3 size: 13 residues. After removal of 4 bases from V and 5 bases from J, the junction contained 0 bases not matched to a gene. Looked up from germline, CDR1 is MGHDK and CDR2 is SYGVNS. CDR3 residues: CASSGTGTGELFF. CDR3 bases: TGTGCCAGCAGTGGGACAGGGACCGGGGAGCTGTTTTTT.

This chain joins TRBV5-1 and TRBJ2-3; D gene ambiguous. In germline, CDR1 is SGHRS, CDR2 YFSETQ. The CDR3 totals 13 residues. V was cut by 0 bases and J by 4 bases, with 6 bases left in between. The CDR3 sequence is CASSLDLADTQYF. The DNA of the CDR3 is TGCGCCAGCAGCTTGGATTTAGCAGATACGCAGTATTTT.

V is TRBV23-1 and J is TRBJ2-7, with 9 bases fitting TRBD1. TRBV23-1 is annotated as an ORF whose role is uncertain. V lost 4 bases and J lost 3; bases outside the gene matches: 16. This CDR3 has 18 amino acids. The CDR3 here is CASSPALRRTGDLYEQYF. The CDR3 bases are TGCGCCAGCAGTCCCGCCCTTCGGCGGACAGGGGACCTCTACGAGCAGTACTTC.

The chain has TRBV6-2 or TRBV6-3 and TRBJ2-3; 9 bases line up with TRBD1. Germline V gives CDR1 MNHEY, CDR2 SVGEGT. V trimming: 2 bases; J trimming: 7 bases; junction bases outside the gene matches: 4. This CDR3 has 14 residues. CDR3 amino acids: CASSYGQGKYTQYF. CDR3 in DNA: TGTGCCAGCAGTTACGGACAGGGGAAGTATACGCAGTATTTT.